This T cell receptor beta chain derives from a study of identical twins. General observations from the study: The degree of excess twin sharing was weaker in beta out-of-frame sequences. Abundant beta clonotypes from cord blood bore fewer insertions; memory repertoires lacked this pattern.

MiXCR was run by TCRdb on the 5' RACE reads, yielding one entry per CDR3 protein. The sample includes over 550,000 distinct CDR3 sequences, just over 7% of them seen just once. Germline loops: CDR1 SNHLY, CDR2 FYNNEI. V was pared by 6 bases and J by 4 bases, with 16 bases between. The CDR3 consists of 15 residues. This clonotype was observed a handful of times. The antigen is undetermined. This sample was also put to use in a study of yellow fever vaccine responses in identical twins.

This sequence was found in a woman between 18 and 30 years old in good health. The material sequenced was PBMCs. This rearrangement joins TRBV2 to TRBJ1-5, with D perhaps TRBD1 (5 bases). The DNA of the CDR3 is TGTGCCAGCAGGGCGCAGGGAGGTTGGAATCAGCCCCAGCATTTT. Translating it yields CASRAQGGWNQPQHF.